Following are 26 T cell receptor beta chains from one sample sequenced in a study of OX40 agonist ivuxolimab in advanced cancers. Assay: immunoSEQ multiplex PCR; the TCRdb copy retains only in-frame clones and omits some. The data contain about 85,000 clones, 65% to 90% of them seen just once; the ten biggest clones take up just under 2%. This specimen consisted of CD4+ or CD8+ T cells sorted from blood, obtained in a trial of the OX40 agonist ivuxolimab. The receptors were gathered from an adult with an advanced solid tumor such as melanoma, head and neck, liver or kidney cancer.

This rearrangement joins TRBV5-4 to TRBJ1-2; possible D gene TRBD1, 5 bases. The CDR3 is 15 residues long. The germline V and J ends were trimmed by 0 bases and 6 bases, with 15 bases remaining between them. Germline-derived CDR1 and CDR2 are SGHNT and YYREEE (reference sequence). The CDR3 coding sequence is TGTGCCAGCAGCTTGGGACGGGGGTCGGGCGATGGCTACACCTTC. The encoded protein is CASSLGRGSGDGYTF.

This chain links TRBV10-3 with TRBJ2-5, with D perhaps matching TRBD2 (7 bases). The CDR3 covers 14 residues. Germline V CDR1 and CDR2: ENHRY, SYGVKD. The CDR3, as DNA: TGTGCTGGGGGGCAGGGAGGGGACCAAGAGACCCAGTACTTC. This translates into CAGGQGGDQETQYF.

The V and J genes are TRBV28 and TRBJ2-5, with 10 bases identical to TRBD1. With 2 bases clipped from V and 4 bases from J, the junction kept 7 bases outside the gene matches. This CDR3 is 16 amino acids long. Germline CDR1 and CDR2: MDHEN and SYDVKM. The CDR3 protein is CASSLLRDRGRETQYF. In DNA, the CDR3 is TGTGCCAGCAGTTTACTCCGGGACAGGGGAAGAGAGACCCAGTACTTC.

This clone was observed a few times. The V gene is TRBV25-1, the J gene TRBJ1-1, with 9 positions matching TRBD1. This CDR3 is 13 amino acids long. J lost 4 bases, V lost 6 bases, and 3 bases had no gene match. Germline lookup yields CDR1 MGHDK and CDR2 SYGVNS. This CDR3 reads CASRGTGLTEAFF. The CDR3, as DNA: TGTGCCAGCAGGGGGACAGGGCTCACTGAAGCTTTCTTT.

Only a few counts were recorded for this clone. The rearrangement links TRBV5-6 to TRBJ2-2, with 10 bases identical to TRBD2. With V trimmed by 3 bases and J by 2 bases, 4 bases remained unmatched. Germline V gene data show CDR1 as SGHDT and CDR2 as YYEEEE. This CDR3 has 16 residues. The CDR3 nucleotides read TGTGCCAGCAGCTCGAGCGGGGGGGCCAACACCGGGGAGCTGTTTTTT. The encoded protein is CASSSSGGANTGELFF.

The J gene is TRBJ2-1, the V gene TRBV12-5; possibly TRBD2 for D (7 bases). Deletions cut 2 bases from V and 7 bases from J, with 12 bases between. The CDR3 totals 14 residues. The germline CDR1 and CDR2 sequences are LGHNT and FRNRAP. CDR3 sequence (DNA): TGTGCTAGTGGTTTGCGGGGGGCAGAAAATGAGCAGTTCTTC. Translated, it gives CASGLRGAENEQFF.

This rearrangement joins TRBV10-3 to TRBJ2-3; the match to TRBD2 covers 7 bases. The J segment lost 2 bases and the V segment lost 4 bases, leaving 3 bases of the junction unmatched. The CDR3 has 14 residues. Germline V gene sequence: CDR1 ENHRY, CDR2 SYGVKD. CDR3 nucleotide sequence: TGTGCCATCAGTGGCGGGAGAGACACAGATACGCAGTATTTT. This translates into CAISGGRDTDTQYF.

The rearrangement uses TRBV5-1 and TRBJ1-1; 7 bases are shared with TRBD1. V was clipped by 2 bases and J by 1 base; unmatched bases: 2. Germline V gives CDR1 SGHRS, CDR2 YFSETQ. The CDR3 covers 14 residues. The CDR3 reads CASSFQGGNTEAFF. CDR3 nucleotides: TGCGCCAGCAGCTTTCAGGGGGGGAACACTGAAGCTTTCTTT.

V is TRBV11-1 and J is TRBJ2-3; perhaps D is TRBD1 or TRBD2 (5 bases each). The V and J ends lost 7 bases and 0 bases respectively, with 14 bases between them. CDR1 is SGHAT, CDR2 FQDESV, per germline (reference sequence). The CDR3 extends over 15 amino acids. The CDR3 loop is CASTQGPLSTDTQYF. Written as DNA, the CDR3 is TGTGCCAGCACCCAGGGACCCCTTAGCACAGATACGCAGTATTTT.

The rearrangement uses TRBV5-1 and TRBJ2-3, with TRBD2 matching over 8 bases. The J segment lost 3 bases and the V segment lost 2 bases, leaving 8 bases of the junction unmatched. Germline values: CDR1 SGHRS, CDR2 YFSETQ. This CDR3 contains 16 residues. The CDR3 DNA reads TGCGCCAGCAGCTTTCCCGGGACTAGAGTAACAGATACGCAGTATTTT. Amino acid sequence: CASSFPGTRVTDTQYF.

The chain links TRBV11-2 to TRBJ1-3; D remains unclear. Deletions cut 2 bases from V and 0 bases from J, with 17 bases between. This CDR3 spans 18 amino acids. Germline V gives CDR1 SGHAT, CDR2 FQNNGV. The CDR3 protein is CASSLMAGRLSSGNTIYF. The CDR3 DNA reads TGTGCCAGCAGCTTAATGGCAGGTCGTCTAAGCTCTGGAAACACCATATATTTT.

CDR3 region: CASSPTSGVYEQYF. Here the CDR3 DNA reads TGTGCCAGCAGTCCTACTAGCGGAGTTTACGAGCAGTACTTC. The chain links TRBV11-2 to TRBJ2-7, with TRBD2 matching over 8 bases. There are 14 residues in the CDR3. Germline assignment: CDR1 SGHAT and CDR2 FQNNGV. Losses at the gene ends were 6 bases for V and 4 bases for J; bases not matched to a gene: 8.

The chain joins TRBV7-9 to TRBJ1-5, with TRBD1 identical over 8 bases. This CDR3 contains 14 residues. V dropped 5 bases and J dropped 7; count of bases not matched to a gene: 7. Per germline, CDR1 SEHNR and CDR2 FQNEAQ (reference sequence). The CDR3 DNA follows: TGTGCCAGCAGCCAAACAGGGGGGGTCCAGCCCCAGCATTTT. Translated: CASSQTGGVQPQHF.

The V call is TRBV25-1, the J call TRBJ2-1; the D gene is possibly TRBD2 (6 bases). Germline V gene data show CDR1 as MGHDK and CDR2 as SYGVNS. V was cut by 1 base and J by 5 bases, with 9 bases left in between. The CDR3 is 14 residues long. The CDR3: CASSEFPSDNEQFF. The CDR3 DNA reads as TGTGCCAGCAGTGAATTTCCTAGCGACAATGAGCAGTTCTTC.

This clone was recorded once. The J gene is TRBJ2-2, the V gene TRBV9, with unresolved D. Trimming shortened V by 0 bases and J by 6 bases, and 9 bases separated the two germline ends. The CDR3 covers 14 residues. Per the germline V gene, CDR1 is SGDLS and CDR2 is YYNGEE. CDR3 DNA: TGTGCCAGCAGCGTAGCTTACGGCCCCGGGGAGCTGTTTTTT. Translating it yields CASSVAYGPGELFF.

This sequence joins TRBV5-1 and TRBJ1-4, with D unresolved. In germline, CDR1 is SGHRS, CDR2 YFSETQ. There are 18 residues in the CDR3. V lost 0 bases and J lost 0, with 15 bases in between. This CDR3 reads CASSLDPGLASTNEKLFF. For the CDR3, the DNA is TGCGCCAGCAGCTTGGACCCCGGATTGGCATCAACTAATGAAAAACTGTTTTTT.

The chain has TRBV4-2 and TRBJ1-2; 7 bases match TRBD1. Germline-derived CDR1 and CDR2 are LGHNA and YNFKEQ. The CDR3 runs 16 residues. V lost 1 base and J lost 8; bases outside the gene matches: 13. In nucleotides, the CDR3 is TGTGCCAGCAGCCAAGGACAGGGTGCTCTCGTAAGCGGCTACACCTTC. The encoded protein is CASSQGQGALVSGYTF.

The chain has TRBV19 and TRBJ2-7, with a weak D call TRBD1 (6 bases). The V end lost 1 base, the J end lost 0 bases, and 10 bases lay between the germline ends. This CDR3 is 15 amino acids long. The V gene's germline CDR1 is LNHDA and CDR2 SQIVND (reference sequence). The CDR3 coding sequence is TGTGCCAGTAGTATAGCACAGGGCGGCTCCTACGAGCAGTACTTC. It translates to CASSIAQGGSYEQYF.

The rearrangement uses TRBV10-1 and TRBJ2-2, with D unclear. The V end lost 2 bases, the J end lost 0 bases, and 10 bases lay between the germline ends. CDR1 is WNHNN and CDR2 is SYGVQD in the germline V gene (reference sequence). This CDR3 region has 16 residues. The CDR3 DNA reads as TGCGCCAGCAGTGAGCGTCAGGCACCGAACACCGGGGAGCTGTTTTTT. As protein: CASSERQAPNTGELFF.

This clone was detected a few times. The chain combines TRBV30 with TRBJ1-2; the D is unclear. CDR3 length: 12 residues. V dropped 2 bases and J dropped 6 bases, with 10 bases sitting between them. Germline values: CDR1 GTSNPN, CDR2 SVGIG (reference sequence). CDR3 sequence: CAWSMRADGYTF. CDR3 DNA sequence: TGTGCCTGGAGTATGCGGGCCGATGGCTACACCTTC.

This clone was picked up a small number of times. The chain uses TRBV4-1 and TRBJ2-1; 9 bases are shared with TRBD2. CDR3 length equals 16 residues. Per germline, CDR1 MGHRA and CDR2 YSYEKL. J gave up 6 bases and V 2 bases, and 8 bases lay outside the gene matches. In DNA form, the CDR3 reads TGCGCCAGCAGCCAAAGTCAGCGGGGGGCGTCCAATGAGCAGTTCTTC. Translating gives CASSQSQRGASNEQFF.

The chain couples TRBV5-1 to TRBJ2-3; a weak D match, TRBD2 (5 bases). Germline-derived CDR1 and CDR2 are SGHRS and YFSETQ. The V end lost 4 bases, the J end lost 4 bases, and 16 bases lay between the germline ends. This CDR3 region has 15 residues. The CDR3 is CASSPDGKKADTQYF. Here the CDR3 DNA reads TGCGCCAGCAGCCCGGACGGGAAGAAGGCAGATACGCAGTATTTT.

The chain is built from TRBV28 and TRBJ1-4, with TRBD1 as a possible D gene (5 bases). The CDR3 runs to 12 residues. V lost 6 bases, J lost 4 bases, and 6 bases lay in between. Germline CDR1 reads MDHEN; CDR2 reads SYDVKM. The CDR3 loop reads CASRGVNEKLFF. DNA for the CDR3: TGTGCCAGCAGGGGGGTTAATGAAAAACTGTTTTTT.

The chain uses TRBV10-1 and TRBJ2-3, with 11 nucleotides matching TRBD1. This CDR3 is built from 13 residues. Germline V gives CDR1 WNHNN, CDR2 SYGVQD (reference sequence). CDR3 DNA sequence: TGCGCAACCGGGACAGGGGGAGAAGATACGCAGTATTTT. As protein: CATGTGGEDTQYF.

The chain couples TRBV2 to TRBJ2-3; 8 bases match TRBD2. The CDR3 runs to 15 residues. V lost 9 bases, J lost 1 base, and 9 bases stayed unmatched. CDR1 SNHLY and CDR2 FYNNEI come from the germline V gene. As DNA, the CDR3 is TGTGCCAGTGCCGGCGGGGGGCCGGGCACAGATACGCAGTATTTT. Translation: CASAGGGPGTDTQYF.

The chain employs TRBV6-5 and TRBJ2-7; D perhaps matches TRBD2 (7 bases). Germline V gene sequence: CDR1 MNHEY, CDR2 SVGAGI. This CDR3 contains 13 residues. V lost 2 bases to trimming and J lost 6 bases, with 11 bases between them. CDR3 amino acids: CASSYGGGGEQYF. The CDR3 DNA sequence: TGTGCCAGCAGTTACGGGGGGGGCGGCGAGCAGTACTTC.